The sequence of this TCR beta chain was determined in a study of Ad26.COV2.S vaccination and SARS-CoV-2 variants. Across the study: The donor was enrolled in the Ad26.COV2.S arm of the COV1001 trial. Broader study findings: Vaccinated and placebo-treated recipients had similar non-spike TCR breadth. Following vaccination, spike-specific CD8+ and CD4+ T cell responses reportedly exhibited substantial breadth.

Assay: immunoSEQ multiplex PCR; the TCRdb copy retains only in-frame clones and omits some. The table lists around 300,000 clones, around 88% of them singletons. About this clone itself: Its antigen is unknown.

Germline values: CDR1 SEHNR, CDR2 FQNEAQ (reference sequence). This CDR3 comprises 14 residues. V was pared by 5 bases and J by 4 bases, with 5 bases of the junction left unmatched. Treatment denoted: roughly 18 received Ad26.COV2.S at low or high dose, single or two shots; several received placebo; per-sample allocation not given. Sampling was performed 63 days after the first vaccine or placebo injection. An Ad26 vector expressing Wuhan-strain SARS-CoV-2 spike served as the vaccine. The chain employs TRBV7-9 and TRBJ2-5; the match to TRBD1 covers 9 bases. The sequence was collected from a person between 18 and 59 years old who received the Ad26.COV2.S COVID-19 vaccine or a placebo. Sequencing used peripheral blood, obtained in a trial of Ad26.COV2.S vaccine versus placebo. The CDR3 DNA reads as TGTGCCAGCAGCGGAACAGGGGGCGGAGAGACCCAGTACTTC. This sequence encodes CASSGTGGGETQYF. The entire variable domain, with the rest obtained from reference TRBV7-9 and TRBJ2-5, is as follows: DTGVSQNPRHKITKRGQNVTFRCDPISEHNRLYWYRQTLGQGPEFLTYFQNEAQLEKSRLLSDRFSAERPKGSFSTLEIQRTEQGDSAMYLCASSGTGGGETQYFGPGTRLLVL.